This T cell receptor (beta chain) was recorded in a study of shared clonotypes between healthy human individuals. Overall study results and limits: Compared with memory subsets, naive subsets generally had larger estimated richness.

Adult donors, all healthy and HIV-negative, had no recent acute infections or vaccinations. For this clone: Its cognate antigen is unknown.

Sequencing used immunoSEQ multiplex PCR; TCRdb keeps in-frame clones, though not all of them. Of around 940,000 clones listed, over 75% are singletons. The V and J ends lost 5 bases and 8 bases respectively, with 12 bases between them. Germline CDR1 GTSNPN, CDR2 SVGIG (reference sequence). This CDR3 region has 11 residues. Source material: memory CD4+ T cells sorted from blood. Subset reported: CD45RA-negative fraction. This chain uses TRBV30 with TRBJ1-2; D gene unclear. The TCR sequence derives from a man younger than 35 in good health. CDR3 sequence reads: CAWRRAQGYTF. CDR3 DNA sequence: TGTGCCTGGCGACGCGCCCAAGGCTACACCTTC.